The clone carrying this T cell receptor (beta chain) was recorded many times. This entry is derived from a study of T cells in Graves' hyperthyroidism and ophthalmopathy. There were TCR beta CDR3 regions amplified from RNA transcripts. First-round RT-PCR of the TCR CDR3 relied on the HTBI primer set. TCRdb itself ran the multiplex PCR reads through MiXCR, one entry per CDR3 protein. The sample contains 550,000 to 650,000 distinct CDR3 sequences, approximately 15% of which appear only once. This clonotype originated in a woman under 40 with Graves' hyperthyroidism that later progressed to Graves' ophthalmopathy. The specimen was blood.

In nucleotides, the CDR3 is TGCAGTGCTAGGCCGGTGGGGTATGAAGCTTTCTTT. Amino acid sequence: CSARPVGYEAFF. The gene calls are TRBV20-1 and TRBJ1-1; D call uncertain. V was cut by 3 bases and J by 7 bases, with 12 bases left in between. This CDR3 spans 12 amino acids. Germline CDR1 reads DFQATT; CDR2 reads SNEGSKA (reference sequence).